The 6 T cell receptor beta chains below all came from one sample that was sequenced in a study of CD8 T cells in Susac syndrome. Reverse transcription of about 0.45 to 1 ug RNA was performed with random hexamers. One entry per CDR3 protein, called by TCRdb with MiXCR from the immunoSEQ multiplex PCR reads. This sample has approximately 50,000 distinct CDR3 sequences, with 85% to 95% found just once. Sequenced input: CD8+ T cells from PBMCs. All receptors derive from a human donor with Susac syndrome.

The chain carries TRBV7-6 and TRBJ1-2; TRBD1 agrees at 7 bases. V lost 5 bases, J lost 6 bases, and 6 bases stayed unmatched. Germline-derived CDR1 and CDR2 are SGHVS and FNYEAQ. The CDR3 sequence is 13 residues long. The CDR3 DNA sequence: TGTGCCAGCAGCCCTTTGGGGACAGATGGCTACACCTTC. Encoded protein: CASSPLGTDGYTF.

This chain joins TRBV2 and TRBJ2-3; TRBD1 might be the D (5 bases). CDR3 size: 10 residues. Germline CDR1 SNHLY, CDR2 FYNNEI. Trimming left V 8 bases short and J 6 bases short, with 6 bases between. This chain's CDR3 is CASAGDTQYF. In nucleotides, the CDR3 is TGTGCCAGCGCAGGGGATACGCAGTATTTT. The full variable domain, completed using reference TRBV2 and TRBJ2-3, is EPEVTQTPSHQVTQMGQEVILRCVPISNHLYFYWYRQILGQKVEFLVSFYNNEISEKSEIFDDQFSVERPDGSNFTLKIRSTKLEDSAMYFCASAGDTQYFGPGTRLTVL.

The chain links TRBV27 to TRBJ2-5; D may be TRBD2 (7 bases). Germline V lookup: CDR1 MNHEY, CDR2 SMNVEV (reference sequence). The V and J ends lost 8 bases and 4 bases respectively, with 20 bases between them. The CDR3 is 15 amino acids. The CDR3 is CASLKWAGAAETQYF. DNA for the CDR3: TGTGCCAGCCTAAAGTGGGCGGGGGCAGCAGAGACCCAGTACTTC.

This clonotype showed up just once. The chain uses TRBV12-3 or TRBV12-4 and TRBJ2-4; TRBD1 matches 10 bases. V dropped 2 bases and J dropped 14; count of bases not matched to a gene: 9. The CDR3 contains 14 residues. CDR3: CASSLPDRGRAEYF. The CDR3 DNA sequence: TGTGCCAGCAGTTTACCCGACAGGGGGCGAGCGGAGTACTTC.

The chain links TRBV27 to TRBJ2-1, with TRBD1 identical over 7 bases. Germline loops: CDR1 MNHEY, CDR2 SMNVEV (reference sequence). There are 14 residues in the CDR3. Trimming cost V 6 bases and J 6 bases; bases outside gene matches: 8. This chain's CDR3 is CASRRQGPVNEQFF. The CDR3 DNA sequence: TGTGCCAGCAGAAGACAGGGACCGGTCAATGAGCAGTTCTTC.

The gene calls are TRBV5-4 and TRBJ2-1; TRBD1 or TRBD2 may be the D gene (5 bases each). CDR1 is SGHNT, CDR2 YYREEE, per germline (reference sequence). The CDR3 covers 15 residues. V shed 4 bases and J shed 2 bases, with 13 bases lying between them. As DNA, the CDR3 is TGTGCCAGCAGCGCCTCGGGACCCGCCTACAATGAGCAGTTCTTC. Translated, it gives CASSASGPAYNEQFF.